The rows below give T cell receptor beta chains drawn from one sample of a study of relationships among human T cell subsets. One entry per CDR3 protein results from TCRdb running MiXCR on the multiplex PCR reads. Of some 10,000 distinct CDR3 sequences detected, 50% to 60% appear once; the ten largest clones hold approximately 5.4%. Sequenced input: memory T cells sorted from blood. Every receptor here comes from a man aged 40-50 years in good health. The CDR3 runs from the conserved cysteine through the conserved F or W. Fields, in order: V gene, CDR3 length, clone size, D gene, J gene, CDR3 protein, CDR3 DNA. A D gene is named only where the DNA matches it firmly. Clone size appears in some rows only: once, few, many, or a class for an expanded clone.

TRBV11-2	15	NA	NA	TRBJ2-5	CASSGRGSGYVTQYF	TGTGCCAGCAGCGGCCGTGGCAGCGGTTACGTGACCCAGTACTTC
TRBV11-1	12	few	NA	TRBJ2-7	CASSREVGEQYF	TGTGCCAGCAGCCGGGAAGTTGGGGAGCAGTACTTC
TRBV7-9	15	NA	NA	TRBJ2-7	CASSSDLTASYEQYF	TGTGCCAGCAGTTCTGACCTAACCGCTTCCTACGAGCAGTACTTC
TRBV5-1	13	NA	NA	TRBJ2-7	CASSRGPGVKQYF	TGCGCCAGCAGCCGGGGCCCAGGAGTCAAGCAGTACTTC
TRBV12-3/TRBV12-4	15	NA	NA	TRBJ2-1	CASSLKDSLYNEQFF	TGTGCCAGCAGTTTAAAGGACTCTCTCTACAATGAGCAGTTCTTC
TRBV11-2	15	NA	NA	TRBJ2-7	CASSLGPRPTYEQYF	TGTGCCAGCAGCTTAGGTCCCAGACCAACCTACGAGCAGTACTTC
TRBV28	12	few	NA	TRBJ1-5	CASKVSNQPQHF	TGTGCCAGCAAAGTTAGCAATCAGCCCCAGCATTTT
TRBV29-1	12	once	NA	TRBJ2-5	CSVAPGEETQYF	TGCAGCGTGGCCCCCGGGGAAGAGACCCAGTACTTC
TRBV28	17	few	TRBD2	TRBJ2-1	CASSLFGWREVRNEQFF	TGTGCCAGCAGTTTATTTGGGTGGCGGGAGGTTAGGAATGAGCAGTTCTTC
TRBV10-3	13	NA	TRBD1	TRBJ1-2	CAISSGGGYGYTF	TGTGCCATCAGTTCAGGGGGCGGCTATGGCTACACCTTC
TRBV30	13	NA	NA	TRBJ1-2	CTWSVDFNYGYTF	TGTACCTGGAGTGTGGACTTCAACTATGGCTACACCTTC
TRBV27	15	once	TRBD2	TRBJ2-3	CASSLASGARGTQYF	TGTGCCAGCAGTTTGGCTAGCGGGGCCCGGGGTACGCAGTATTTT
TRBV14	16	few	TRBD1	TRBJ1-1	CASSLLTGGLNTEAFF	TGTGCCAGCAGCCTCCTGACAGGGGGTTTGAACACTGAAGCTTTCTTT
TRBV13	18	few	TRBD1	TRBJ2-2	CASSFETGGKIGTGELFF	TGTGCCAGCAGCTTCGAGACAGGGGGCAAAATTGGGACCGGGGAGCTGTTTTTT
TRBV28	14	NA	TRBD1	TRBJ2-5	CASSSPGQGGTQYF	TGTGCCAGCAGTTCACCGGGACAGGGGGGGACCCAGTACTTC
TRBV7-9	12	NA	NA	TRBJ2-7	CASSYQVYEQYF	TGTGCCAGCAGCTACCAGGTTTACGAGCAGTACTTC
TRBV2	13	NA	NA	TRBJ2-3	CASSDVGTDTQYF	TGTGCCAGCAGTGATGTGGGCACAGATACGCAGTATTTT
TRBV20-1	14	NA	NA	TRBJ1-2	CSANLGQRLEGYTF	TGCAGTGCTAATCTAGGACAGCGTCTCGAAGGCTACACCTTC
TRBV20-1	13	NA	NA	TRBJ1-1	CSARDGQISEAFF	TGCAGTGCTAGAGACGGACAAATCTCTGAAGCTTTCTTT
TRBV5-1	14	NA	NA	TRBJ2-1	CASRPESSYNEQFF	TGCGCCAGCAGACCGGAGAGCTCCTACAATGAGCAGTTCTTC
TRBV6-5	16	NA	TRBD2	TRBJ2-5	CASSYSAGGLSETQYF	TGTGCCAGCAGTTACTCCGCGGGAGGGTTAAGCGAGACCCAGTACTTC
TRBV5-1	13	NA	NA	TRBJ2-3	CASSLAPRDTQYF	TGCGCCAGCAGCTTGGCCCCTAGGGATACGCAGTATTTT
TRBV11-3	15	NA	TRBD1	TRBJ2-2	CASSFGQDNTGELFF	TGTGCCAGCAGCTTCGGACAGGATAACACCGGGGAGCTGTTTTTT
TRBV6-6	15	once	NA	TRBJ2-6	CASSYSVSGANVLTF	TGTGCCAGCAGTTACTCTGTATCCGGGGCCAACGTCCTGACTTTC
TRBV11-2	15	few	TRBD1	TRBJ2-7	CASRRGTGGVYEQYF	TGTGCCAGCAGACGGGGGACAGGGGGTGTCTACGAGCAGTACTTC
TRBV5-1	15	NA	NA	TRBJ2-3	CASSFRQGTTDTQYF	TGCGCCAGCAGCTTCCGTCAAGGAACCACAGATACGCAGTATTTT
TRBV5-6	16	NA	TRBD1	TRBJ2-1	CASSLERDRVTNEQFF	TGTGCCAGCAGCTTGGAACGGGACAGGGTCACCAATGAGCAGTTCTTC
TRBV21-1	18	NA	NA	TRBJ2-3	CASSKQGTSGIPPDTQYF	TGTGCCAGCAGCAAACAGGGGACTAGCGGGATCCCCCCAGATACGCAGTATTTT
TRBV30	11	few	NA	TRBJ2-1	CAWSVVNEQFF	TGTGCCTGGAGTGTGGTAAATGAGCAGTTCTTC
TRBV6-6	13	NA	TRBD1	TRBJ2-4	CASSYSGTGFQYF	TGTGCCAGCAGTTACTCGGGGACAGGGTTTCAGTACTTC
TRBV11-1	12	NA	NA	TRBJ2-3	CASSRISDTQYF	TGTGCCAGCAGCCGTATCTCAGATACGCAGTATTTT
TRBV2	13	NA	NA	TRBJ2-1	CASSSTSRRGQFF	TGTGCCAGCAGTTCCACATCCAGGAGAGGGCAGTTCTTC
TRBV5-4	15	NA	TRBD2	TRBJ2-7	CASSPTSGRAYEQYF	TGTGCCAGCTCCCCGACTAGCGGGAGGGCTTACGAGCAGTACTTC
TRBV30	14	NA	TRBD1	TRBJ1-2	CAWVRTGGASGYTF	TGTGCCTGGGTGAGGACAGGGGGCGCCTCTGGCTACACCTTC
TRBV28	14	NA	NA	TRBJ1-5	CASYSREGNQPQHF	TGTGCCAGCTATTCCCGGGAGGGCAATCAGCCCCAGCATTTT
TRBV28	12	NA	NA	TRBJ1-6	CASKTRDSPLHF	TGTGCCAGCAAGACTAGAGATTCACCCCTCCACTTT
TRBV4-2	16	few	TRBD1	TRBJ2-5	CASSQAGKGARETQYF	TGTGCCAGCAGCCAAGCTGGGAAGGGGGCACGGGAGACCCAGTACTTC
TRBV20-1	14	NA	NA	TRBJ1-5	CSLREGNGNQPQHF	TGCAGTCTAAGGGAGGGCAACGGCAATCAGCCCCAGCATTTT
TRBV12-3/TRBV12-4	16	few	TRBD1	TRBJ2-1	CASSLVSGQGQNEQFF	TGTGCCAGCAGTTTAGTGTCCGGACAGGGGCAGAATGAGCAGTTCTTC
TRBV12-3/TRBV12-4	15	NA	TRBD2	TRBJ2-1	CASTPSGTSGNEQFF	TGTGCCAGCACCCCTTCCGGGACTAGCGGCAATGAGCAGTTCTTC
TRBV6-1	11	NA	NA	TRBJ1-5	CASSSYQPQHF	TGTGCCAGCAGTTCTTATCAGCCCCAGCATTTT
TRBV28	13	NA	NA	TRBJ2-7	CASSPAQTYEQYF	TGTGCCAGCAGTCCAGCGCAGACCTACGAGCAGTACTTC